Listed here are 30 T cell receptor beta chains from one sample, sequenced in a study of early T cells in non-severe SARS-CoV-2 infection. TCRdb reanalysed the 5' RACE reads using MiXCR and keeps one entry per CDR3 protein. The sample lists 90,000 to 120,000 distinct CDR3 sequences, 11% occurring once. The sequencing input was whole blood. Every receptor here comes from an adult who was a healthcare worker with PCR-confirmed SARS-CoV-2 infection or an uninfected control (not recorded which).

The CDR3 sequence is CSAKEGLDMGEQFF. CDR3 DNA sequence: TGCAGTGCCAAAGAGGGACTAGATATGGGGGAGCAGTTCTTC. The genes are TRBV20-1 and TRBJ2-1; 8 bases fit TRBD2. The germline V gene encodes CDR1 DFQATT and CDR2 SNEGSKA (reference sequence). The CDR3 is made up of 14 amino acids. Losses at the gene ends were 6 bases for V and 10 bases for J; bases not matched to a gene: 14.

Many counts were recorded for this clonotype. The CDR3 loop reads CASSTRPKPNEQYF. The CDR3 nucleotides read TGTGCCAGCAGCACCCGGCCAAAACCCAACGAGCAGTACTTC. This chain joins TRBV9 and TRBJ2-7; D ambiguous. This CDR3 has 14 residues. Trimming took 4 bases from V and 5 from J, leaving 16 bases between them. Germline V gene lookup returns CDR1 SGDLS and CDR2 YYNGEE.

The chain combines TRBV20-1 with TRBJ2-1, with TRBD1 identical over 9 bases. The CDR3 is 13 amino acids. V was clipped by 6 bases and J by 9 bases; unmatched bases: 9. Germline V gene sequence: CDR1 DFQATT, CDR2 SNEGSKA (reference sequence). The CDR3 nucleotides read TGCAGTGCCCACCGGGACAGGGATGGTGAGCAGTTCTTC. As protein: CSAHRDRDGEQFF.

This clonotype was counted once. This chain links TRBV12-3 or TRBV12-4 with TRBJ2-1; D remains ambiguous. V was trimmed by 7 bases and J by 0 bases, leaving 13 bases between them. The CDR3 is made up of 15 amino acids. CDR3 bases: TGTGCCAGCACTCAAGGCCCGAGCTCCTACAATGAGCAGTTCTTC. Translating it yields CASTQGPSSYNEQFF.

This rearrangement joins TRBV28 to TRBJ2-7; D gene uncertain. Looked up from germline, CDR1 is MDHEN and CDR2 is SYDVKM. This CDR3 has 10 residues. V lost 3 bases, J lost 5 bases, and 2 bases lay in between. The CDR3 DNA reads TGTGCCAGCAGTTTCAACGAGCAGTACTTC. This encodes CASSFNEQYF.

This clonotype has at least ten counts. V is TRBV6-1 and J is TRBJ1-2, with no clear D. The CDR3 sequence is 14 residues long. Germline V CDR1 and CDR2: MNHNS, SASEGT. V was shortened by 7 bases and J by 8 bases, with 20 bases between the two germline ends. CDR3 region: CASTQAGRVHGYTF. The CDR3 bases are TGTGCCAGCACCCAAGCGGGCAGAGTGCACGGCTACACCTTC.

This clonotype has at least ten counts. V usage is TRBV20-1 and J usage is TRBJ1-1, with D possibly matching TRBD1 (5 bases). V dropped 5 bases and J dropped 5 bases, with 12 bases sitting between them. Germline CDR1 is DFQATT and CDR2 is SNEGSKA (reference sequence). This CDR3 comprises 12 residues. The DNA for the CDR3 is TGCAGTGCTTCCATGGGGGGAACTGAAGCTTTCTTT. Protein: CSASMGGTEAFF.

This chain links TRBV6-6 with TRBJ2-1; perhaps TRBD2 as D (6 bases). This CDR3 has 14 amino acids. Germline V lookup: CDR1 MNHNY, CDR2 SVGAGI (reference sequence). The V and J ends lost 10 bases and 6 bases respectively, with 19 bases between them. CDR3 sequence (DNA): TGTGCCATCATGGGCAAGGGAGGAAGCAATGAGCAGTTCTTC. Its protein is CAIMGKGGSNEQFF.

This clonotype was observed a few times. The chain is built from TRBV29-1 and TRBJ1-5; D unresolved. The CDR3 loop spans 14 amino acids. V was trimmed by 4 bases and J by 2 bases, leaving 12 bases between them. Per the germline V gene, CDR1 is SQVTM and CDR2 is ANQGSEA. This CDR3 is CSVASGSGNQPQHF. CDR3 nucleotides: TGCAGCGTTGCTTCGGGGAGCGGCAATCAGCCCCAGCATTTT.

This clonotype has just one count. A much larger clone sits a single nucleotide away, making a read error possible. The CDR3 spells CASSGRSKENIQYF. For the CDR3, the DNA is TGTGCCAGCAGTGGACGGAGTAAAGAAAACATTCAGTACTTC. This rearrangement joins TRBV2 to TRBJ2-4; D not resolved. The CDR3 runs 14 residues. CDR1 is SNHLY and CDR2 is FYNNEI in the germline V gene. The V and J ends lost 4 bases and 5 bases respectively, with 12 bases between them.

This clonotype was counted only a few times. V is TRBV6-1 and J is TRBJ2-3; no clear D gene. The CDR3 extends over 16 amino acids. The germline CDR1 and CDR2 sequences are MNHNS and SASEGT. V dropped 3 bases and J dropped 1 base, with 14 bases sitting between them. CDR3 DNA: TGTGCCAGCAGTGAGATGGTGATTTTACGCACAGATACGCAGTATTTT. Protein: CASSEMVILRTDTQYF.

This clonotype was seen more than once but under ten times. The chain carries TRBV5-1 and TRBJ2-5; the D is unclear. Germline V CDR1 and CDR2: SGHRS, YFSETQ. The CDR3 extends over 15 amino acids. Trimming cost V 0 bases and J 1 base, with 10 bases left between them. In DNA, the CDR3 is TGCGCCAGCAGCTTGGATACCGGGCCCCAAGAGACCCAGTACTTC. It translates to CASSLDTGPQETQYF.

V usage is TRBV18 and J usage is TRBJ2-3; 8 nucleotides line up with TRBD1. J lost 5 bases, V lost 4 bases, and 2 bases had no gene match. Germline values: CDR1 KGHSH, CDR2 LQKENI. The CDR3 loop spans 13 amino acids. The CDR3 loop is CASSLGTGDTQYF. In DNA form, the CDR3 reads TGTGCCAGCTCACTAGGGACAGGAGATACGCAGTATTTT.

This clonotype appeared many times. The J gene is TRBJ1-3, the V gene TRBV7-9; no firm D call. The ends were cut back, 0 bases at V and 1 base at J, with 4 bases in the middle. Germline V lookup: CDR1 SEHNR, CDR2 FQNEAQ (reference sequence). The CDR3 loop spans 14 amino acids. DNA of the CDR3: TGTGCCAGCAGCTTAGCGGGATCTGGAAACACCATATATTTT. It codes for CASSLAGSGNTIYF.

This clonotype showed up many times. The chain combines TRBV7-9 with TRBJ2-2, with TRBD2 identical over 7 bases. The length of the CDR3 is 18 residues. Germline V lookup: CDR1 SEHNR, CDR2 FQNEAQ (reference sequence). With 4 bases clipped from V and 2 bases from J, the junction kept 13 bases outside the gene matches. Written as DNA, the CDR3 is TGTGCCAGCAGCTACCCCTCCACCGGGACTAAAAACACCGGGGAGCTGTTTTTT. This codes for CASSYPSTGTKNTGELFF. Filled out from reference TRBV7-9 and TRBJ2-2, the complete variable domain reads DTGVSQNPRHKITKRGQNVTFRCDPISEHNRLYWYRQTLGQGPEFLTYFQNEAQLEKSRLLSDRFSAERPKGSFSTLEIQRTEQGDSAMYLCASSYPSTGTKNTGELFFGEGSRLTVL.

This clonotype has only a few counts. The rearrangement links TRBV5-4 to TRBJ2-7; D perhaps matches TRBD2 (6 bases). With 3 bases removed from V and 3 bases from J, the gap between germline ends came to 16 bases. The CDR3 has 15 amino acids. Germline lookup yields CDR1 SGHNT and CDR2 YYREEE (reference sequence). The CDR3 DNA sequence: TGTGCCAGCAGCTCAGGCCGGGGGTATGGCTACGAGCAGTACTTC. Translating gives CASSSGRGYGYEQYF.

This clonotype has a handful of counts. The chain combines TRBV5-4 with TRBJ1-1, with D unresolved. CDR3 length: 13 residues. V dropped 2 bases and J dropped 4 bases, with 9 bases sitting between them. Germline lookup yields CDR1 SGHNT and CDR2 YYREEE (reference sequence). The CDR3 region is CASSFRGSTEAFF. The CDR3 DNA reads TGTGCCAGCAGCTTTAGAGGGAGCACTGAAGCTTTCTTT.

This clonotype showed up just a few times. CDR3 nucleotides: TGTGCCAGCAGTTATACAGGGGTCACTGAAGCTTTCTTT. Translated: CASSYTGVTEAFF. This chain links TRBV7-6 with TRBJ1-1; 7 bases fit TRBD1. The CDR3 has 13 residues. After removal of 6 bases from V and 4 bases from J, the junction contained 5 bases not matched to a gene. CDR1 and CDR2 from the germline V gene are SGHVS and FNYEAQ.

In its sample, this clonotype was seen many times. The rearrangement uses TRBV5-1 and TRBJ1-2; TRBD1 aligns across 9 bases. The length of the CDR3 is 14 residues. CDR1 SGHRS and CDR2 YFSETQ come from the germline V gene. With 4 bases clipped from V and 7 bases from J, the junction kept 8 bases outside the gene matches. The CDR3: CASSLGQGYRGYTF. CDR3 coding DNA: TGCGCCAGCAGCCTGGGACAGGGATATCGTGGCTACACCTTC.

The V call is TRBV28, the J call TRBJ2-1, with D maybe TRBD2 (6 bases). The CDR3 consists of 16 residues. With 11 bases removed from V and 0 bases from J, the gap between germline ends came to 20 bases. Germline V gene sequence: CDR1 MDHEN, CDR2 SYDVKM. The CDR3 loop reads CAGTTSGTCSYNEQFF. CDR3 coding DNA: TGTGCCGGCACAACATCCGGGACTTGCTCCTACAATGAGCAGTTCTTC.

This chain uses TRBV9 with TRBJ2-2; 9 bases align to TRBD2. Germline CDR1 SGDLS, CDR2 YYNGEE. The CDR3 covers 13 residues. The V segment lost 3 bases and the J segment 10 bases; nucleotides outside the gene matches: 4. CDR3 amino acids: CASSARLAEELFF. As DNA, the CDR3 is TGTGCCAGCAGCGCCCGACTAGCGGAGGAGCTGTTTTTT.

This clonotype was observed at least ten times. The V gene is TRBV18, the J gene TRBJ1-1; D is possibly TRBD1 (6 bases). V was pared by 9 bases and J by 1 base, with 12 bases between. From germline, CDR1 is KGHSH and CDR2 LQKENI. The CDR3 length is 13 residues. CDR3 loop: CASTGTRNTEAFF. CDR3 bases: TGTGCCAGTACAGGGACTCGGAACACTGAAGCTTTCTTT.

The V and J genes are TRBV5-6 and TRBJ1-5; D uncertain. Germline CDR1 is SGHDT and CDR2 is YYEEEE. V gave up 1 base and J gave up 1 base, with 18 bases separating them. The CDR3 runs to 18 residues. CDR3: CASSLRLSSMGSNQPQHF. CDR3 coding DNA: TGTGCCAGCAGCTTGCGGTTGTCCTCTATGGGGAGCAATCAGCCCCAGCATTTT. The entire variable domain, with the rest obtained from reference TRBV5-6 and TRBJ1-5, is as follows: DAGVTQSPTHLIKTRGQQVTLRCSPKSGHDTVSWYQQALGQGPQFIFQYYEEEERQRGNFPDRFSGHQFPNYSSELNVNALLLGDSALYLCASSLRLSSMGSNQPQHFGDGTRLSIL.

This clonotype showed up many times. The J gene is TRBJ2-5, the V gene TRBV7-3; unclear D gene. Germline V gene lookup returns CDR1 SGHTA and CDR2 FQGTGA. V was shortened by 2 bases and J by 9 bases, with 19 bases between the two germline ends. The CDR3 spans 15 residues. CDR3 sequence (DNA): TGTGCCAGCAGCTTAGACCCTACCTCGGAAACGGCCCAGTACTTC. It yields the protein CASSLDPTSETAQYF.

In its sample, this clonotype was seen once. This may stem from a read error, because a much larger clone lies one nucleotide away. This rearrangement joins TRBV7-9 to TRBJ2-7; D call uncertain. The CDR3 is 12 amino acids. The ends were cut back, 5 bases at V and 3 bases at J, with 8 bases in the middle. Germline lookup yields CDR1 SEHNR and CDR2 FQNEAQ (reference sequence). CDR3: CASSRSDYEQYF. For the CDR3, the DNA is TGTGCCAGCAGCCGATCCGACTACGAGCAGTACTTC.

This clonotype was detected many times. The J gene is TRBJ2-3, the V gene TRBV7-2; maybe TRBD2 (5 bases). V lost 6 bases and J lost 4, with 8 bases in between. Germline CDR1 SGHTA, CDR2 FQGNSA. The CDR3 has 12 amino acids. In nucleotides, the CDR3 is TGTGCCAGCAGTACTAGAGCAGATACGCAGTATTTT. Amino acids: CASSTRADTQYF. Drawing the rest from reference TRBV7-2 and TRBJ2-3, the complete variable domain is GAGVSQSPSNKVTEKGKDVELRCDPISGHTALYWYRQSLGQGLEFLIYFQGNSAPDKSGLPSDRFSAERTGGSVSTLTIQRTQQEDSAVYLCASSTRADTQYFGPGTRLTVL.

This clonotype was observed many times. CDR3 protein: CASSLVQGARGYTF. CDR3 coding DNA: TGTGCCAGCAGTTTAGTACAGGGGGCGAGGGGCTACACCTTC. The rearrangement uses TRBV12-3 or TRBV12-4 and TRBJ1-2; TRBD1 matches at 9 bases. J was trimmed by 8 bases and V by 1 base; bases with no gene match: 5. The CDR3 extends over 14 amino acids.

This clonotype appeared many times. This chain links TRBV4-1 with TRBJ2-3; no clear D. This CDR3 is built from 15 residues. The V gene's germline CDR1 is MGHRA and CDR2 YSYEKL. V gave up 0 bases and J gave up 0 bases, with 7 bases separating them. This CDR3 is CASSQEVLSTDTQYF. The CDR3, as DNA: TGCGCCAGCAGCCAAGAAGTCTTGAGCACAGATACGCAGTATTTT.

This clonotype has only a few counts. The chain recombines TRBV28 with TRBJ2-5; D uncertain. Germline CDR1 is MDHEN and CDR2 is SYDVKM. This CDR3 comprises 15 residues. V lost 4 bases to trimming and J lost 3 bases, with 15 bases between them. The CDR3 DNA reads TGTGCCAGCAGTTATTACTTGGGCCCAAAAGAGACCCAGTACTTC. Translated: CASSYYLGPKETQYF.

This clonotype was picked up many times. The rearrangement links TRBV7-9 to TRBJ2-1; the D gene is possibly TRBD2 (6 bases). The V and J ends lost 5 bases and 8 bases respectively, with 16 bases between them. In germline, CDR1 is SEHNR, CDR2 FQNEAQ (reference sequence). The CDR3 runs 14 residues. CDR3 in DNA: TGTGCCAGCAGCGCCGGAGGGCCTGTCGATGAGCAGTTCTTC. This codes for CASSAGGPVDEQFF.